These T cell receptor beta chains were read from a single sample in a study of blood T cell repertoires in COVID-19. The table came from immunoSEQ multiplex PCR; TCRdb's copy has only in-frame clones and leaves some out. The sample yields 29,000 or so clones, about 88% seen once. The sample consisted of peripheral blood. The receptors stem from a human donor in a cohort sampled during active COVID-19. CDR3s include the opening cysteine and the closing phenylalanine or tryptophan. D genes are given only for firm matches. A row's size may be missing; if present it is once, few, many or a size class.

CDR3,DNA,J,size,V,D
CASSERHRGVEQYF,TGTGCCAGCAGTGAACGGCACAGGGGGGTAGAGCAGTACTTC,TRBJ2-7,NA,TRBV6-1,TRBD1
CASSLVRGSESYNSPLHF,TGTGCCAGCAGCTTAGTCCGGGGATCGGAATCTTATAATTCACCCCTCCACTTT,TRBJ1-6,few,TRBV7-9,NA
CAISDLGQGLNEKLFF,TGTGCCATCAGTGACCTAGGACAGGGGTTAAATGAAAAACTGTTTTTT,TRBJ1-4,NA,TRBV10-3,TRBD1
CAIRRQGRSYEQYF,TGTGCCATCAGAAGACAGGGGCGCTCCTACGAGCAGTACTTC,TRBJ2-7,NA,TRBV10-3,TRBD1
CASSLTGSTYEQYF,TGTGCCAGCAGCTTAACAGGGAGCACCTACGAGCAGTACTTC,TRBJ2-7,NA,TRBV6-6,NA
CASSQEGDSRYGYTF,TGCGCCAGCAGCCAAGAGGGGGACAGCCGGTATGGCTACACCTTC,TRBJ1-2,NA,TRBV4-3,TRBD1
CASSLAGDLSGANVLTF,TGTGCCAGCAGCTTAGCGGGGGATCTCTCTGGGGCCAACGTCCTGACTTTC,TRBJ2-6,NA,TRBV13,NA
CASSSGQGGTGELFF,TGTGCCAGCAGCTCGGGACAGGGGGGCACCGGGGAGCTGTTTTTT,TRBJ2-2,NA,TRBV9,TRBD1
CASSVGQGAPEAFF,TGTGCCAGCAGCGTAGGGCAGGGGGCCCCTGAAGCTTTCTTT,TRBJ1-1,NA,TRBV9,TRBD1
CAISGTSGGFGTDTQYF,TGTGCCATCAGTGGGACTAGCGGGGGCTTCGGCACAGATACGCAGTATTTT,TRBJ2-3,once,TRBV10-3,TRBD2
CAWRPGTTNEKLFF,TGTGCCTGGAGGCCGGGAACCACTAATGAAAAACTGTTTTTT,TRBJ1-4,NA,TRBV30,NA
CASSDHGAGNVETQYF,TGTGCCAGCAGCGACCATGGGGCGGGAAATGTAGAGACCCAGTACTTC,TRBJ2-5,NA,TRBV3-1/TRBV3-2,NA
CASSRDRRTYEQYF,TGTGCCAGCAGTCGGGACAGGCGAACCTACGAGCAGTACTTC,TRBJ2-7,NA,TRBV5-4,TRBD1
CASSMEVTQYF,TGTGCCAGTAGTATGGAGGTTACGCAGTATTTT,TRBJ2-3,NA,TRBV19,NA
CASSYSPGSNEQYF,TGTGCCAGCAGTTACTCGCCAGGGTCTAACGAGCAGTACTTC,TRBJ2-7,few,TRBV6-5,NA
CASSEAPRGGSHNYGYTF,TGTGCCAGCAGTGAAGCTCCTAGGGGGGGGTCCCACAACTATGGCTACACCTTC,TRBJ1-2,NA,TRBV6-1,NA
CASSDGLPNEKLFF,TGTGCCAGCAGCGACGGGTTGCCTAATGAAAAACTGTTTTTT,TRBJ1-4,once,TRBV7-2,NA
CAISDQQGMGNTIYF,TGTGCCATCAGTGACCAACAGGGAATGGGAAACACCATATATTTT,TRBJ1-3,NA,TRBV10-3,NA
CASSLRGLGELFF,TGTGCCAGCAGTTTAAGGGGACTTGGTGAGCTGTTTTTT,TRBJ2-2,NA,TRBV12-3/TRBV12-4,NA
CASSPPGPPSEQYF,TGCGCCAGCAGCCCCCCTGGGCCTCCTTCCGAGCAGTACTTC,TRBJ2-7,NA,TRBV4-1,NA
CATGGTPNEKLFF,TGTGCCACGGGGGGGACCCCTAATGAAAAACTGTTTTTT,TRBJ1-4,NA,TRBV5-4,NA
CASRTGNDAEAFF,TGTGCCAGCAGGACAGGGAATGACGCTGAAGCTTTCTTT,TRBJ1-1,NA,TRBV19,TRBD1
CASSVGAGAANTEAFF,TGTGCCAGCAGCGTAGGGGCAGGGGCGGCGAACACTGAAGCTTTCTTT,TRBJ1-1,NA,TRBV9,NA
CASSPPRGGSETQYF,TGTGCCAGCTCACCTCCGCGGGGAGGTTCAGAGACCCAGTACTTC,TRBJ2-5,NA,TRBV18,NA
CASSQDLGGNTEAFF,TGCGCCAGCAGCCAAGATCTGGGGGGAAACACTGAAGCTTTCTTT,TRBJ1-1,NA,TRBV4-1,NA
CASSWGGTNEKLFF,TGTGCCAGCAGTTGGGGGGGGACTAATGAAAAACTGTTTTTT,TRBJ1-4,NA,TRBV28,NA
CASKKRWTGDSNQPQHF,TGTGCCTCAAAAAAGAGGTGGACAGGCGATAGCAATCAGCCCCAGCATTTT,TRBJ1-5,NA,TRBV19,TRBD1
CASSPTQGAIYNEQFF,TGTGCCAGCAGCCCAACCCAGGGGGCCATATACAATGAGCAGTTCTTC,TRBJ2-1,NA,TRBV7-6,TRBD1
CASSRTPDGYTF,TGTGCCAGCAGTCGAACCCCAGATGGCTACACCTTC,TRBJ1-2,once,TRBV7-9,NA
CASSKTGGNDGYTF,TGTGCCAGCAGCAAGACAGGGGGTAATGATGGCTACACCTTC,TRBJ1-2,NA,TRBV11-2,TRBD1
CSVEPSGGASTQYF,TGCAGCGTTGAGCCTAGCGGGGGGGCGTCGACGCAGTATTTT,TRBJ2-3,NA,TRBV29-1,TRBD2
CASRQGQGAGNEQFF,TGTGCCAGCCGTCAAGGGCAGGGGGCGGGCAATGAGCAGTTCTTC,TRBJ2-1,NA,TRBV2,TRBD1
CASRGQMNTEAFF,TGTGCCAGCAGGGGGCAGATGAACACTGAAGCTTTCTTT,TRBJ1-1,NA,TRBV28,NA